These 30 T cell receptor beta chains were all obtained from the same sample, sequenced in a study of T cell responses to AZD1222 COVID-19 vaccine. This table comes from immunoSEQ multiplex PCR, and its TCRdb copy is limited to in-frame clones, with some not included. Here the sample spans about 90,000 clones, 88% being singletons. The sample consisted of peripheral blood, taken on day 0 of AZD1222 vaccination. These receptors all stem from an adult in good health.

CDR3 bases: TGTGCCAGCACCCAGTCTCAAGAAGCTTTCTTT. Residues: CASTQSQEAFF. This chain links TRBV6-6 with TRBJ1-1; D is uncertain. Per the germline V gene, CDR1 is MNHNY and CDR2 is SVGAGI (reference sequence). Trimming pared 7 bases from V and 8 bases from J, leaving 11 bases between. CDR3 length: 11 residues.

V gene TRBV28 combines with J gene TRBJ2-2, with 8 bases that match TRBD1. Germline CDR1 and CDR2: MDHEN and SYDVKM. The CDR3 totals 17 residues. The V and J ends lost 7 bases and 1 base, in that order; junction bases with no gene match: 11. The CDR3 loop is CASNSGPGGLNTGELFF. The CDR3 region has the DNA TGTGCCAGCAACTCCGGTCCAGGGGGCTTGAACACCGGGGAGCTGTTTTTT.

The chain uses TRBV25-1 and TRBJ2-7; D is uncertain. V shed 4 bases and J shed 1 base, with 2 bases lying between them. CDR1 is MGHDK and CDR2 is SYGVNS in the germline V gene. This CDR3 spans 11 amino acids. The CDR3: CASSGSYEQYF. The CDR3 DNA follows: TGTGCCAGCAGTGGTTCCTACGAGCAGTACTTC.

The sample holds one count of this clone. The chain recombines TRBV28 with TRBJ2-7, with no clear D. Germline lookup yields CDR1 MDHEN and CDR2 SYDVKM. The CDR3 consists of 14 residues. The germline V and J ends were trimmed by 2 bases and 5 bases, with 13 bases remaining between them. CDR3 protein: CASSLPLLVNEQYF. DNA for the CDR3: TGTGCCAGCAGTTTACCCCTCCTAGTCAACGAGCAGTACTTC.

J is TRBJ2-5 and V is TRBV12-3 or TRBV12-4; D is ambiguous. CDR3 size: 12 residues. V was clipped by 5 bases and J by 1 base, with 5 bases between them. As DNA, the CDR3 is TGTGCCAGCAGTCGATCCCAAGAGACCCAGTACTTC. The encoded protein is CASSRSQETQYF.

The J gene is TRBJ2-7, the V gene TRBV7-2; D is unresolved. V lost 5 bases and J 2 bases, leaving 13 bases between the germline ends. Germline V gives CDR1 SGHTA, CDR2 FQGNSA. There are 14 residues in the CDR3. In DNA form, the CDR3 reads TGTGCCAGCAGCCCACCTTTTGGCACCTACGAGCAGTACTTC. Its translation is CASSPPFGTYEQYF.

The chain uses TRBV14 and TRBJ1-1; no clear D gene. The CDR3 totals 13 residues. The V end lost 0 bases, the J end lost 6 bases, and 8 bases lay between the germline ends. Germline V gene sequence: CDR1 SGHDN, CDR2 FVKESK. CDR3 protein: CASSQDLIAEAFF. CDR3 DNA sequence: TGTGCCAGCAGCCAAGATCTAATCGCTGAAGCTTTCTTT.

The chain joins TRBV28 to TRBJ2-7, with 11 bases aligning to TRBD1. The trim removed 5 bases at V and 4 bases at J, leaving 10 bases unmatched. Germline lookup yields CDR1 MDHEN and CDR2 SYDVKM. The CDR3 consists of 16 residues. CDR3 DNA: TGTGCCAGCAGTCCCCGGGACAGGGGGGATCCTTACGAGCAGTACTTC. Translation gives CASSPRDRGDPYEQYF.

A word on this clone: One junction end does not reproduce the germline sequence, and a read error may be involved. V gene TRBV27 combines with J gene TRBJ2-7; 13 bases map to TRBD2. CDR3 length: 17 amino acids. In germline, CDR1 is MNHEY, CDR2 SMNVEV (reference sequence). This CDR3 is CASGFGLAGVGGYEQYF. Written as DNA, the CDR3 is TGTGCCAGCGGTTTCGGACTAGCGGGAGTAGGCGGTTACGAGCAGTACTTC.

The chain carries TRBV7-9 and TRBJ1-2, with no clear D. Trimming removed 3 bases from V and 0 bases from J, with 11 bases in between. There are 15 residues in the CDR3. Germline loops: CDR1 SEHNR, CDR2 FQNEAQ (reference sequence). The CDR3: CASSFQTAANYGYTF. Here the CDR3 DNA reads TGTGCCAGCAGCTTTCAAACGGCTGCTAACTATGGCTACACCTTC.

The chain links TRBV2 to TRBJ1-4; 9 nucleotides line up with TRBD1. The CDR3 is made up of 18 amino acids. Germline-derived CDR1 and CDR2 are SNHLY and FYNNEI. Trimming took 6 bases from V and 10 from J; bases not matched to a gene: 21. CDR3 sequence (DNA): TGTGCCAGCAGAGTCAGCCGGGACAGGGCACAAATAACTGGAAAACTGTTTTTT. Translating it yields CASRVSRDRAQITGKLFF.

The rearrangement uses TRBV12-3 or TRBV12-4 and TRBJ2-1; tentative D call: TRBD1 (5 bases). Trimming left V 3 bases short and J 9 bases short, with 9 bases between. This CDR3 spans 12 amino acids. This chain's CDR3 is CASSFQGIEQFF. The CDR3 DNA reads TGTGCCAGCAGTTTCCAGGGTATTGAGCAGTTCTTC.

A few counts support this clone. This chain joins TRBV21-1 and TRBJ2-2; the table's D call of TRBD1 was not tested on the DNA. TRBV21-1 is a recognized pseudogene. This CDR3 is built from 16 residues. Here the CDR3 DNA reads TGTGCCAGCAGCAAAGGGCCCCAGGGTACAACCGGGGAGCTGTTTTTT. It encodes CASSKGPQGTTGELFF.

V gene TRBV7-4 combines with J gene TRBJ1-6, with a possible D match to TRBD1 (6 bases). V lost 3 bases and J 7 bases, leaving 19 bases between the germline ends. From germline, CDR1 is SGHVT and CDR2 SQSDAQ. There are 17 residues in the CDR3. The CDR3 here is CASSLRGGSSRNSPLHF. In DNA, the CDR3 is TGTGCCAGCAGCTTGCGGGGGGGCTCCTCGAGGAATTCACCCCTCCACTTT.

The gene calls are TRBV27 and TRBJ2-7; 7 bases agree with TRBD1. With V trimmed by 8 bases and J by 0 bases, 4 bases remained unmatched. This CDR3 is 13 amino acids long. CDR1 and CDR2 (germline): MNHEY, SMNVEV (reference sequence). CDR3 sequence: CASQRDSSYEQYF. CDR3 bases: TGTGCCAGCCAACGGGACAGCTCCTACGAGCAGTACTTC.

This clone was seen once. This chain uses TRBV28 with TRBJ2-5; D is possibly TRBD1 (7 bases). This CDR3 contains 16 residues. Trimming cost V 3 bases and J 1 base, with 15 bases left between them. Germline values: CDR1 MDHEN, CDR2 SYDVKM. Here the CDR3 reads CASSLGRGASQETQYF. For the CDR3, the DNA is TGTGCCAGCAGTTTGGGCAGGGGGGCTTCCCAAGAGACCCAGTACTTC.

V gene TRBV13 combines with J gene TRBJ2-1; possible D gene TRBD2, 5 bases. The germline gives CDR1 PRHDT, CDR2 FYEKMQ (reference sequence). V was pared by 2 bases and J by 5 bases, with 7 bases between. This CDR3 comprises 13 residues. This CDR3 reads CASSLIANNEQFF. In DNA form, the CDR3 reads TGTGCCAGCAGCTTAATAGCGAACAATGAGCAGTTCTTC. Based on the CDR3 plus reference TRBV13 and TRBJ2-1, the full variable domain is AAGVIQSPRHLIKEKRETATLKCYPIPRHDTVYWYQQGPGQDPQFLISFYEKMQSDKGSIPDRFSAQQFSDYHSELNMSSLELGDSALYFCASSLIANNEQFFGPGTRLTVL.

The J gene is TRBJ2-3, the V gene TRBV7-2; D is possibly TRBD1 (6 bases). Germline V gene lookup returns CDR1 SGHTA and CDR2 FQGNSA. V was pared by 4 bases and J by 3 bases, with 17 bases between. The CDR3 contains 16 residues. In DNA form, the CDR3 reads TGTGCCAGCAGCTCCCAACCACAGGGTCCAACAGATACGCAGTATTTT. Its protein is CASSSQPQGPTDTQYF.

J is TRBJ2-7 and V is TRBV2, with 7 bases identical to TRBD2. The CDR3 runs to 14 residues. Germline assignment: CDR1 SNHLY and CDR2 FYNNEI. The V gene end was trimmed by 6 bases and the J gene end by 5 bases; junction bases not matched to a gene: 10. CDR3 nucleotide sequence: TGTGCCAGCAGCCGGGGGGAGGGATTCGACGAGCAGTACTTC. This sequence encodes CASSRGEGFDEQYF.

The chain has TRBV9 and TRBJ2-3; 7 bases line up with TRBD2. Germline-derived CDR1 and CDR2 are SGDLS and YYNGEE. The CDR3 sequence is 16 residues long. Trimming at V came to 0 bases and at J to 3 bases, leaving 7 bases not matched to a gene. The CDR3: CASSVGLADSTDTQYF. The CDR3 region has the DNA TGTGCCAGCAGCGTAGGGCTAGCGGACTCGACAGATACGCAGTATTTT.

This clone was recorded a few times. The chain joins TRBV19 to TRBJ1-5; TRBD1 might be the D (5 bases). Per germline, CDR1 LNHDA and CDR2 SQIVND (reference sequence). V shed 0 bases and J shed 6 bases, with 9 bases lying between them. This CDR3 spans 14 amino acids. As DNA, the CDR3 is TGTGCCAGTAGTATAGAGAGGGGCCTTCAGCCCCAGCATTTT. This translates into CASSIERGLQPQHF.

The J gene is TRBJ1-5, the V gene TRBV18; no definite D call. Trimming pared 1 base from V and 0 bases from J, leaving 7 bases between. Per the germline V gene, CDR1 is KGHSH and CDR2 is LQKENI. The CDR3 spans 15 residues. The CDR3 reads CASSPHPASNQPQHF. In DNA, the CDR3 is TGTGCCAGCTCACCACATCCCGCTAGCAATCAGCCCCAGCATTTT.

This clone came up once. The chain carries TRBV29-1 and TRBJ2-1, with a possible D match to TRBD2 (5 bases). The CDR3 runs to 14 residues. V was cut by 1 base and J by 6 bases, with 13 bases left in between. The germline CDR1 and CDR2 sequences are SQVTM and ANQGSEA. DNA of the CDR3: TGCAGCGTTGAAGGCGGAGGCAGGATCAATGAGCAGTTCTTC. Encoded protein: CSVEGGGRINEQFF.

V usage is TRBV28 and J usage is TRBJ1-1; D not certain. Trimming took 3 bases from V and 4 from J, leaving 12 bases between them. This CDR3 region has 14 residues. Germline CDR1 and CDR2: MDHEN and SYDVKM. CDR3 amino acids: CASSFAAALTEAFF. The CDR3 DNA reads as TGTGCCAGCAGTTTTGCAGCGGCGCTCACTGAAGCTTTCTTT.

This chain connects TRBV25-1 to TRBJ2-1; D might be TRBD2 (6 bases). CDR3 length: 12 residues. Per the germline V gene, CDR1 is MGHDK and CDR2 is SYGVNS. V was trimmed by 9 bases and J by 9 bases, leaving 15 bases between them. The CDR3 is CARGDFHAEQFF. As DNA, the CDR3 is TGTGCCAGGGGGGACTTCCACGCTGAGCAGTTCTTC.

This clone was seen once. This chain joins TRBV5-1 and TRBJ2-1; tentatively, D is TRBD2 (5 bases). Germline V gives CDR1 SGHRS, CDR2 YFSETQ. Between the trimmed V and J ends, which lost 0 bases and 6 bases, there was a span of 13 bases. CDR3 length equals 15 residues. The CDR3 DNA sequence: TGCGCCAGCAGCTTGGGACTGAGGGATCCCAATGAGCAGTTCTTC. Encoded protein: CASSLGLRDPNEQFF. The full variable domain, rest sourced from reference TRBV5-1 and TRBJ2-1, is KAGVTQTPRYLIKTRGQQVTLSCSPISGHRSVSWYQQTPGQGLQFLFEYFSETQRNKGNFPGRFSGRQFSNSRSEMNVSTLELGDSALYLCASSLGLRDPNEQFFGPGTRLTVL.

V and J are TRBV19 and TRBJ1-4; 7 bases line up with TRBD1. V gave up 3 bases and J gave up 1 base; unmatched junction bases: 14. The CDR3 covers 19 residues. The germline CDR1 and CDR2 sequences are LNHDA and SQIVND (reference sequence). DNA for the CDR3: TGTGCCAGTAGTATCCCTATCGCCGGGACAGCCAGAACTAATGAAAAACTGTTTTTT. Translated, it gives CASSIPIAGTARTNEKLFF.

V usage is TRBV29-1 and J usage is TRBJ2-1, with 11 bases fitting TRBD2. Trimming at V came to 7 bases and at J to 6 bases, leaving 8 bases not matched to a gene. This CDR3 comprises 14 residues. The V gene's germline CDR1 is SQVTM and CDR2 ANQGSEA. The CDR3, as DNA: TGCAGCGCCGAGGGACTAGCGGATGGCAATGAGCAGTTCTTC. This encodes CSAEGLADGNEQFF.

CDR3 residues: CASSLSGTGANVLTF. DNA for the CDR3: TGTGCCAGCAGCTTAAGCGGAACTGGGGCCAACGTCCTGACTTTC. The chain employs TRBV11-3 and TRBJ2-6; weak D call: TRBD2 (5 bases). From germline, CDR1 is SGHNT and CDR2 YENEEA. CDR3 length: 15 amino acids. V dropped 2 bases and J dropped 2 bases, with 7 bases sitting between them.

The chain couples TRBV5-1 to TRBJ2-5; D is unresolved. CDR1 is SGHRS, CDR2 YFSETQ, per germline. The CDR3 is 15 amino acids. The V end was cut by 1 base, the J end by 1 base, with 11 bases between. CDR3 DNA: TGCGCCAGCAGCTTGCGCTATTCCCCCCAAGAGACCCAGTACTTC. Amino acids: CASSLRYSPQETQYF.